This T cell receptor beta chain was identified in a study of blood T cell repertoires in COVID-19. Background on the study: Acute and convalescent COVID-19 specimens originated in the United States, Italy and Spain.

Trimming removed 2 bases from V and 0 bases from J; junction bases left unmatched: 5. The CDR3 is 15 residues long. The germline V gene has CDR1 SGHDT and CDR2 YYEEEE. Data came from immunoSEQ multiplex PCR; TCRdb stores just in-frame clones and leaves some out. The sample contains 95,000 to 150,000 clones, 88% of which appear only once. The specimen was peripheral blood. The chain joins TRBV5-6 to TRBJ2-7; 7 nucleotides line up with TRBD1. The TCR sequence derives from a man in his fifties or sixties with acute or convalescent COVID-19. CDR3 sequence reads: CASSFADRPSYEQYF. The CDR3 DNA is TGTGCCAGCAGCTTCGCGGACAGGCCCTCCTACGAGCAGTACTTC.